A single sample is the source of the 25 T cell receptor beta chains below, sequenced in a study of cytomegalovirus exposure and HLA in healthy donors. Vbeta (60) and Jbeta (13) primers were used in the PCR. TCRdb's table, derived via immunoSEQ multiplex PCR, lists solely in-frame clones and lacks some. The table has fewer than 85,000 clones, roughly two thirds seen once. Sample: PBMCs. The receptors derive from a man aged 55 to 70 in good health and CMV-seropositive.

The CDR3 region has the DNA TGCGCCAGCAGCGGGACAGGGGGAGCTAACTATGGCTACACCTTC. As protein: CASSGTGGANYGYTF. The chain links TRBV5-1 to TRBJ1-2, with 11 bases identical to TRBD1. J was trimmed by 0 bases and V by 4 bases; bases with no gene match: 2. The germline V gene encodes CDR1 SGHRS and CDR2 YFSETQ. The CDR3 totals 15 residues.

The CDR3 region has the DNA TGTGCCAGCAGTCCCGACAGGGGAGGGAATCAGCCCCAGCATTTT. This encodes CASSPDRGGNQPQHF. The gene calls are TRBV27 and TRBJ1-5; 8 nucleotides line up with TRBD1. CDR3 length: 15 residues. V shed 5 bases and J 4 bases; nucleotides not matched to a gene: 7. Germline V lookup: CDR1 MNHEY, CDR2 SMNVEV (reference sequence).

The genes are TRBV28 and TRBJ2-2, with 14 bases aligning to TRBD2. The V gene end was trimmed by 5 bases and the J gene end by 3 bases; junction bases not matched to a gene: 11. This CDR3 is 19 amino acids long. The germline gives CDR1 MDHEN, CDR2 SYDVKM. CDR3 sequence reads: CASSPPRLAGGPHTGELFF. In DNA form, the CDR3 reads TGTGCCAGCAGTCCCCCCCGACTAGCGGGAGGGCCTCACACCGGGGAGCTGTTTTTT.

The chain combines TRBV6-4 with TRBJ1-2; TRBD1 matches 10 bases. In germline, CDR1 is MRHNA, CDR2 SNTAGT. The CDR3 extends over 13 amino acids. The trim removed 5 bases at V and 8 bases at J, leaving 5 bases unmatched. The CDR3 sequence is CASSFGQGGGYTF. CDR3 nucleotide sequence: TGTGCCAGCAGTTTTGGACAGGGGGGCGGCTACACCTTC.

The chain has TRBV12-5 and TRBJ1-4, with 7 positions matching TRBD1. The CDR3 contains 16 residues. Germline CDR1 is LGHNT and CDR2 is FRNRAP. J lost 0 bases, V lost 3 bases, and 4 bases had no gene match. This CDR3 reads CASGFLTGATNEKLFF. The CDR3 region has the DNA TGTGCTAGTGGTTTCCTTACAGGGGCAACTAATGAAAAACTGTTTTTT.

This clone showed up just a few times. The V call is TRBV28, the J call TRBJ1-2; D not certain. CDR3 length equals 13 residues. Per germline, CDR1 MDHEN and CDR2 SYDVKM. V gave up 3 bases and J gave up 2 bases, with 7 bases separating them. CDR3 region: CASSLRGNYGYTF. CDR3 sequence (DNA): TGTGCCAGCAGTTTGAGAGGAAACTATGGCTACACCTTC.

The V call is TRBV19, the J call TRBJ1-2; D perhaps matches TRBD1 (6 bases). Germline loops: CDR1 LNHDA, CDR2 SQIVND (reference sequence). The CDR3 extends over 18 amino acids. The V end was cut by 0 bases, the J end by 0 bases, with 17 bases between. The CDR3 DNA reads TGTGCCAGTAGTATAGATCGCTACAGGGAGGGTTCTAACTATGGCTACACCTTC. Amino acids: CASSIDRYREGSNYGYTF. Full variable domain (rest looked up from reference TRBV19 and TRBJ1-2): DGGITQSPKYLFRKEGQNVTLSCEQNLNHDAMYWYRQDPGQGLRLIYYSQIVNDFQKGDIAEGYSVSREKKESFPLTVTSAQKNPTAFYLCASSIDRYREGSNYGYTFGSGTRLTVV.

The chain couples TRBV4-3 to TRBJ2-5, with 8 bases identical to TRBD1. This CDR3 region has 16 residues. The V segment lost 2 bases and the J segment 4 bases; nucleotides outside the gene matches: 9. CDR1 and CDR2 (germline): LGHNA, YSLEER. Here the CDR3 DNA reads TGCGCCAGCAGCCAACCTACAGGGGGGACAGGAGAGACCCAGTACTTC. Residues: CASSQPTGGTGETQYF.

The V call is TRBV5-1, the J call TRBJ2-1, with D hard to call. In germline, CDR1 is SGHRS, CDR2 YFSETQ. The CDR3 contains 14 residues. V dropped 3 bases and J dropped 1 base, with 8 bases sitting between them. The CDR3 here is CASSYGASYNEQFF. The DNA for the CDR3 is TGCGCCAGCAGCTACGGAGCATCCTACAATGAGCAGTTCTTC.

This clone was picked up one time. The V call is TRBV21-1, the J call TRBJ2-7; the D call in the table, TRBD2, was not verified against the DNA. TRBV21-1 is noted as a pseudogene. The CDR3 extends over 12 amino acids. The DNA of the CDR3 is TGTGCCAGCAGTAGAGGGCTCGTGGGGCAGTACTTC. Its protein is CASSRGLVGQYF.

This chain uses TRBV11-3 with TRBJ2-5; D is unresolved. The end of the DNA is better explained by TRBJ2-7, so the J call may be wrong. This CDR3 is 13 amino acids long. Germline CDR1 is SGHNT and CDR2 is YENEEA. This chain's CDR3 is CASSLDLVGEQYF. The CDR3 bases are TGTGCCAGCAGCTTAGATCTGGTGGGCGAGCAGTACTTC.

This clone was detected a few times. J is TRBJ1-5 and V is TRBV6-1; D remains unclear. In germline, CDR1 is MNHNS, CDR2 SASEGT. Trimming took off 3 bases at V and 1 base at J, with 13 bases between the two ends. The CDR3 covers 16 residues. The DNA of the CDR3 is TGTGCCAGCAGTGATGACTTATCGGGAAGCAATCAGCCCCAGCATTTT. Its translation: CASSDDLSGSNQPQHF.

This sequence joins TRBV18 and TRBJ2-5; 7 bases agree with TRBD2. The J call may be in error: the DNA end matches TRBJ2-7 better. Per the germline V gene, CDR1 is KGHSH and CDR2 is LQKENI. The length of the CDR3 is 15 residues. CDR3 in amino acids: CASSPPGRGGYEQYF. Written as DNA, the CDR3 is TGTGCCAGCTCACCACCGGGGCGGGGAGGGTACGAGCAGTACTTC.

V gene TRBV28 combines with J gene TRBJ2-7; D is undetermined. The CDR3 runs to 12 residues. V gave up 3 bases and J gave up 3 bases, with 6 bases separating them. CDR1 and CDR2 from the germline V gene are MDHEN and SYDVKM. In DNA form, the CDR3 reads TGTGCCAGCAGTTTCAACTACTACGAGCAGTACTTC. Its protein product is CASSFNYYEQYF.

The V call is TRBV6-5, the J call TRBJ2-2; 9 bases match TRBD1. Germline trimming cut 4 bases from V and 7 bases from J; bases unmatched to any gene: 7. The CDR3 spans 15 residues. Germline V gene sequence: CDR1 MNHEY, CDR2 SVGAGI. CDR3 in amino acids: CASSSGQGEVGELFF. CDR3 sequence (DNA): TGTGCCAGCAGTTCGGGACAGGGAGAGGTCGGGGAGCTGTTTTTT.

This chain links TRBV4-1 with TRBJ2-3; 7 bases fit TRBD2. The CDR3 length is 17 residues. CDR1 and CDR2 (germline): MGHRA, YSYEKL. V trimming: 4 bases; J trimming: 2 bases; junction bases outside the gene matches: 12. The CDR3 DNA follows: TGCGCCAGCAGCCCCAAAGAGATAGCGGGCTACACAGATACGCAGTATTTT. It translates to CASSPKEIAGYTDTQYF.

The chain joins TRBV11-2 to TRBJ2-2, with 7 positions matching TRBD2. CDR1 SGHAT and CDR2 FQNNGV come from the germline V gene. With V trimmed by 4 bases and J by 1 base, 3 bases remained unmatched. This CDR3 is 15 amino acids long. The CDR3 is CASSWAGVNTGELFF. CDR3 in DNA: TGTGCCAGCAGCTGGGCGGGGGTGAACACCGGGGAGCTGTTTTTT. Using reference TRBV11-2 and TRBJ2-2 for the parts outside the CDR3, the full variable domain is EAGVAQSPRYKIIEKRQSVAFWCNPISGHATLYWYQQILGQGPKLLIQFQNNGVVDDSQLPKDRFSAERLKGVDSTLKIQPAKLEDSAVYLCASSWAGVNTGELFFGEGSRLTVL.

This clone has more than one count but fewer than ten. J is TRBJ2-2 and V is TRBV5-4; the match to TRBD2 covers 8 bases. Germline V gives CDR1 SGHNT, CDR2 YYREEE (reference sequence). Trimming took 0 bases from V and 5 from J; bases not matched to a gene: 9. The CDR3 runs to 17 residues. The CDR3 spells CASSLEGAGVGTGELFF. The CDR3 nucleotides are TGTGCCAGCAGCTTGGAAGGAGCGGGGGTGGGAACCGGGGAGCTGTTTTTT.

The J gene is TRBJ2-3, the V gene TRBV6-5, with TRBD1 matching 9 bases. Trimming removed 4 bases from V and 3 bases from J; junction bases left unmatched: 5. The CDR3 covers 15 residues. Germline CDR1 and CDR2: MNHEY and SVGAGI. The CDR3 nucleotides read TGTGCCAGCAGTTCCACAGGGGGCTGGACAGATACGCAGTATTTT. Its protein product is CASSSTGGWTDTQYF.

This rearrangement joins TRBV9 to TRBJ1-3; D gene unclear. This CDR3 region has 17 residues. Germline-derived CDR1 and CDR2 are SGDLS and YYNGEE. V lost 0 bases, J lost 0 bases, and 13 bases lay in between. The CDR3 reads CASSVGQDNYSGNTIYF. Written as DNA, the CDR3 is TGTGCCAGCAGCGTAGGACAAGACAATTACTCTGGAAACACCATATATTTT.

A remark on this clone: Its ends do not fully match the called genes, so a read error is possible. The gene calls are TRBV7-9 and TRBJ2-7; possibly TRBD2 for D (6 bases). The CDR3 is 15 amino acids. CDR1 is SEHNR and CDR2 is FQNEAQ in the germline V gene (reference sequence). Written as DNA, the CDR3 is TGTGCCAGCAGCTTATATGCGGGGCCGCCCTACAAGCAGTACTTC. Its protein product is CASSLYAGPPYKQYF.

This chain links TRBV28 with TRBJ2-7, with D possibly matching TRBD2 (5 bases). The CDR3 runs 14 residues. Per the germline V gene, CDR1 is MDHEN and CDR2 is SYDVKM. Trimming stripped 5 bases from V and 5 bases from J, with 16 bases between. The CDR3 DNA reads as TGTGCCAGCAGTCCCACCACTAGAAGGAACGAGCAGTACTTC. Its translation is CASSPTTRRNEQYF.

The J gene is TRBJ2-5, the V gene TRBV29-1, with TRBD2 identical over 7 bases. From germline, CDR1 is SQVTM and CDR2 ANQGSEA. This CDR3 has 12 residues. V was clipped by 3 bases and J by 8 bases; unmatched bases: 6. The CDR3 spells CSVEVWGGTQYF. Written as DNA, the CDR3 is TGCAGCGTTGAGGTGTGGGGGGGTACCCAGTACTTC.

CDR3 nucleotides: TGTGCCAGCAGCCAAGTAACATACCAAGAGACCCAGTACTTC. Its translation: CASSQVTYQETQYF. The V gene is TRBV14, the J gene TRBJ2-5; the D is unclear. The germline gives CDR1 SGHDN, CDR2 FVKESK. V was clipped by 1 base and J by 0 bases, with 6 bases between them. CDR3 size: 14 residues.

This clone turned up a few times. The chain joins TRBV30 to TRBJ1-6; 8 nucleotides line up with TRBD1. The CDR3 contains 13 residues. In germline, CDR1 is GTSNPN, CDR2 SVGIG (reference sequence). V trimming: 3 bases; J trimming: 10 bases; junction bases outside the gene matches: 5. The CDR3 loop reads CAWSRQGNSPLHF. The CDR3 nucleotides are TGTGCCTGGAGCCGACAGGGGAACTCACCCCTCCACTTT. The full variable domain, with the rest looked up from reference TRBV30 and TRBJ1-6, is SQTIHQWPATLVQPVGSPLSLECTVEGTSNPNLYWYRQAAGRGLQLLFYSVGIGQISSEVPQNLSASRPQDRQFILSSKKLLLSDSGFYLCAWSRQGNSPLHFGNGTRLTVT.